A selection of T cell receptor beta chains follows, all from one sample in a study of regulatory T cells in long-lasting Graves disease. MiXCR was run by TCRdb on the multiplex PCR reads, yielding one entry per CDR3 protein. Of 300,000 to 350,000 distinct CDR3 sequences listed, roughly a fifth are singletons. Sequenced material: peripheral blood mononuclear cells (PBMCs), taken when the disease was refractory, from a patient treated with antithyroid drugs. The source is a female donor with Graves disease. CDR3s include the opening cysteine and the closing phenylalanine or tryptophan. D genes are given only for firm matches. Clone size is not always given. Where it is, it says once, few, many or a class for expanded clones.

size: .; V: TRBV7-9; J: TRBJ1-1; D: TRBD1; DNA: TGTGCCAGCAGCCTCGACAGGGGAGGTTTAATGACTGAAGCTTTCTTT; CDR3: CASSLDRGGLMTEAFF
size: .; V: TRBV2; J: TRBJ2-1; D: .; DNA: TGTGCCAGCAGCTTAAGGAGGGTGGGGTACAATGAGCAGTTCTTC; CDR3: CASSLRRVGYNEQFF
size: many; V: TRBV7-9; J: TRBJ1-5; D: .; DNA: TGTGCCAGCAGCCGAGAGGGAGGGAATCAGCCCCAGCATTTT; CDR3: CASSREGGNQPQHF
size: once; V: TRBV5-5; J: TRBJ1-2; D: .; DNA: TGTGCCAGCAGCTTCTTTAGGAATATTAACTATGGCTACACCTTC; CDR3: CASSFFRNINYGYTF
size: few; V: TRBV2; J: TRBJ1-5; D: .; DNA: TGTGCCAACAGTTCAGGCCTTGGGCAGCCCCAGCATTTT; CDR3: CANSSGLGQPQHF
size: few; V: TRBV5-1; J: TRBJ2-7; D: TRBD1; DNA: TGCGCCAGCAGCTTCAAGACAGGGGCTCCTTACGAGCAGTACTTC; CDR3: CASSFKTGAPYEQYF
size: .; V: TRBV11-1; J: TRBJ2-1; D: .; DNA: TGTGCCAGCAGCTCGGGGCTGGGGGGGCACAATGAGCAGTTCTTC; CDR3: CASSSGLGGHNEQFF
size: few; V: TRBV27; J: TRBJ2-7; D: TRBD1; DNA: TGTGCCAGCAGCCAGACAGGGGGGGTCGAGCAGTACTTC; CDR3: CASSQTGGVEQYF
size: many; V: TRBV20-1; J: TRBJ1-5; D: .; DNA: TGCAGTGCTACCGGAAGTAGCAATCAGCCCCAGCATTTT; CDR3: CSATGSSNQPQHF
size: few; V: TRBV6-2/TRBV6-3; J: TRBJ2-1; D: TRBD2; DNA: TGTGCCAGCACGGCGGGGGGAATAGATGAGCAGTTCTTC; CDR3: CASTAGGIDEQFF
size: .; V: TRBV20-1; J: TRBJ1-1; D: TRBD1; DNA: TGCAGGACAGGGGGGGAGGACACTGAAGCTTTCTTT; CDR3: CRTGGEDTEAFF
size: many; V: TRBV7-9; J: TRBJ1-1; D: .; DNA: TGTGCCAGCAGTTACGCAGGGGTTACTGAAGCTTTCTTT; CDR3: CASSYAGVTEAFF
size: .; V: TRBV13; J: TRBJ2-7; D: TRBD2; DNA: TGTGCCAGCAGCCCCAACGGCCGCGGGAGTCACGAGCAGTACTTC; CDR3: CASSPNGRGSHEQYF
size: many; V: TRBV20-1; J: TRBJ1-1; D: .; DNA: TGCAGTGCTCCACCGGGGGACACTGAAGCTTTCTTT; CDR3: CSAPPGDTEAFF
size: .; V: TRBV28; J: TRBJ2-3; D: .; DNA: TGTGCCAGCAGCTACGCAGGGTCCGGGGCCCATACGCAGTATTTT; CDR3: CASSYAGSGAHTQYF
size: many; V: TRBV12-3/TRBV12-4; J: TRBJ1-6; D: .; DNA: TGTGCCAGCAGTCCAACTGTAGGGGCGCGGGCACCCCTCCACTTT; CDR3: CASSPTVGARAPLHF
size: many; V: TRBV11-2; J: TRBJ1-2; D: .; DNA: TGTGCCAGCAGCTTAGAATCGGGTGGTGGCTACACCTTC; CDR3: CASSLESGGGYTF
size: many; V: TRBV3-1; J: TRBJ2-2; D: .; DNA: TGTGCCAGCAGCCTCAGGGGGGGCTATACCGGGGAGCTGTTTTTT; CDR3: CASSLRGGYTGELFF
size: .; V: TRBV20-1; J: TRBJ1-1; D: TRBD1; DNA: TGCAGTGCCAGCCCCGGAATACAGGGGTGGGGTGGGACTGAAGCTTTCTTT; CDR3: CSASPGIQGWGGTEAFF
size: few; V: TRBV6-2/TRBV6-3; J: TRBJ2-5; D: TRBD2; DNA: TGTGCCAGCTGTTGGGAGGGACTAACCAAAGAGACCCAGTACTTC; CDR3: CASCWEGLTKETQYF
size: many; V: TRBV10-3; J: TRBJ1-1; D: .; DNA: TGTGCCATCAGTGAGTCGATTTTGGACCCCGACACTGAAGCTTTCTTT; CDR3: CAISESILDPDTEAFF
size: many; V: TRBV12-5; J: TRBJ1-2; D: .; DNA: TGTGCTAGTGGTTTGCACGACCCTACCTATGGCTACACCTTC; CDR3: CASGLHDPTYGYTF
size: few; V: TRBV6-1; J: TRBJ2-7; D: TRBD2; DNA: TGTGCCAGCAGATTGACTAGCAGTTACTACGAGCAGTACTTC; CDR3: CASRLTSSYYEQYF
size: many; V: TRBV12-5; J: TRBJ2-5; D: .; DNA: TGTGCTAGTGGTAGAAATCGGGGGGAGACCCAGTACTTC; CDR3: CASGRNRGETQYF
size: .; V: TRBV20-1; J: TRBJ2-7; D: .; DNA: TGCAGTGCTTTGAGCCGGACTGGCTCCTACGAGCAGTACTTC; CDR3: CSALSRTGSYEQYF